Below, one T cell receptor (beta chain) is given with its context. CDR3 size: 15 residues. V lost 2 bases, J lost 9 bases, and 17 bases lay in between. Germline V gives CDR1 SGHVS, CDR2 FQNEAQ. Each CDR3 protein gets one entry after TCRdb re-called the RT-PCR reads with MiXCR. The sample lists more than 2,000 distinct CDR3 sequences, around 7% occurring once. The sample belongs to a study of immune reconstitution after stem cell transplant in scleroderma. This receptor was taken from a male donor with systemic sclerosis. The sample was collected before or after autologous hematopoietic stem cell transplantation (not recorded which). The genes are TRBV7-8 and TRBJ1-5; D call uncertain. CDR3 region: CASSLWGKEQRPQHF. CDR3 DNA: TGTGCCAGCAGCTTATGGGGTAAGGAGCAGCGGCCCCAGCATTTT.